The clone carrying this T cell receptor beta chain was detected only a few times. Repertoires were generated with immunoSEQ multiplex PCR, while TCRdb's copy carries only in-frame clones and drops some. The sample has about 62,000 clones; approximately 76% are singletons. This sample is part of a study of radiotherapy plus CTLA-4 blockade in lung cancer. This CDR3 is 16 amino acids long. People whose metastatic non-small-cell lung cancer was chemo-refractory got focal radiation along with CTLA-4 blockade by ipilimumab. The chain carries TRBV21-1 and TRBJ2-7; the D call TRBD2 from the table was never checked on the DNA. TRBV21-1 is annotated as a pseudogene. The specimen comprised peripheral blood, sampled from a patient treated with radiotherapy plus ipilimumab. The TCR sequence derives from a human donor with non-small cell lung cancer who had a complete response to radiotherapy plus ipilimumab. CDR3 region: CAKSKDRLAGTYEQYF. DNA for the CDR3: TGTGCCAAATCAAAGGACAGGCTAGCGGGAACCTACGAGCAGTACTTC.